What follows are 22 T cell receptor beta chains derived from one specimen sequenced in a study of T-cell memory formation after mild COVID-19. Via MiXCR, TCRdb re-called the 5' RACE reads, giving one row per CDR3 protein. The table includes a few hundred thousand distinct CDR3 sequences, roughly 14% detected once. Sequencing was carried out using PBMCs or a T cell subset sorted from them (not recorded which). These receptors were collected from a man aged 18 to 29 who had mild COVID-19 (a few samples of this study predate the infection). Cell type and time point are not known.

This clonotype was picked up a small number of times. The chain links TRBV15 to TRBJ2-7; D possibly corresponds to TRBD1 (6 bases). V was shortened by 0 bases and J by 4 bases, with 10 bases between the two germline ends. The germline CDR1 and CDR2 sequences are LNHNV and YYDKDF (reference sequence). CDR3 length: 14 residues. The CDR3 DNA sequence: TGTGCCACCAGCAGAGAGGCGACAGGATACGAGCAGTACGTC. Encoded protein: CATSREATGYEQYV.

Only a few counts were recorded for this clonotype. The chain recombines TRBV20-1 with TRBJ2-7, with D perhaps given as TRBD1 or TRBD2 (5 bases each). V lost 6 bases, J lost 3 bases, and 9 bases lay in between. This CDR3 is 11 amino acids long. Germline lookup yields CDR1 DFQATT and CDR2 SNEGSKA (reference sequence). CDR3 in amino acids: CSAWDGYEQYF. In nucleotides, the CDR3 is TGCAGTGCCTGGGACGGCTACGAGCAGTACTTC.

The sample holds a few counts of this clonotype. CDR3 region: CASSELGVLGNSPLHF. CDR3 DNA sequence: TGTGCCAGCAGTGAATTGGGGGTCCTTGGAAATTCACCCCTCCACTTT. The chain combines TRBV25-1 with TRBJ1-6, with a possible D match to TRBD1 (5 bases). Germline V lookup: CDR1 MGHDK, CDR2 SYGVNS. The CDR3 contains 16 residues. The V and J ends lost 1 base and 7 bases respectively, with 14 bases between them.

The V gene is TRBV11-2, the J gene TRBJ2-1; 9 positions agree with TRBD2. Germline CDR1 is SGHAT and CDR2 is FQNNGV. This CDR3 comprises 15 residues. J lost 5 bases, V lost 5 bases, and 7 bases had no gene match. The chain's CDR3 is CASSPLAGDHNEQFF. CDR3 DNA: TGTGCCAGCAGCCCTTTAGCGGGGGACCACAATGAGCAGTTCTTC.

The chain uses TRBV5-1 and TRBJ1-4, with D possibly TRBD1 on 6 matching bases. Deletions cut 4 bases from V and 5 bases from J, with 18 bases between. The CDR3 is 16 residues long. Looked up from germline, CDR1 is SGHRS and CDR2 is YFSETQ. CDR3: CASSENPTGGNEKLFF. CDR3 DNA sequence: TGCGCCAGCAGCGAGAACCCGACAGGAGGGAATGAAAAACTGTTTTTT.

This clonotype was observed a handful of times. This chain joins TRBV5-1 and TRBJ1-2; a weak D match, TRBD1 (5 bases). The CDR3 is made up of 15 amino acids. The V gene's germline CDR1 is SGHRS and CDR2 YFSETQ. V was shortened by 0 bases and J by 5 bases, with 14 bases between the two germline ends. The CDR3 sequence: CASSLGTGEGYGYTF. CDR3 nucleotide sequence: TGCGCCAGCAGCTTGGGCACAGGAGAAGGGTATGGCTACACCTTC.

Many counts were recorded for this clonotype. This chain connects TRBV6-5 to TRBJ2-3; D ambiguous. Germline V gene lookup returns CDR1 MNHEY and CDR2 SVGAGI. Trimming removed 8 bases at V and 0 bases at J, with 6 bases between. This CDR3 spans 12 amino acids. CDR3 nucleotide sequence: TGTGCCAGCTTCCAAAGCACAGATACGCAGTATTTT. Its protein is CASFQSTDTQYF.

This clonotype was counted between two and nine times. This chain connects TRBV20-1 to TRBJ2-1, with 7 bases fitting TRBD1. Trimming at V came to 5 bases and at J to 5 bases, leaving 9 bases not matched to a gene. This CDR3 spans 14 amino acids. Germline values: CDR1 DFQATT, CDR2 SNEGSKA (reference sequence). As DNA, the CDR3 is TGCAGTGCTCCCTGGACAGGCCGGGACAATGAGCAGTTCTTC. Translated, it gives CSAPWTGRDNEQFF.

The V gene is TRBV10-3, the J gene TRBJ2-3; TRBD1 might be the D (5 bases). The CDR3 consists of 14 residues. From germline, CDR1 is ENHRY and CDR2 SYGVKD. The germline V and J ends were trimmed by 5 bases and 4 bases, with 13 bases remaining between them. CDR3 region: CAISPGTGADTQYF. The CDR3 nucleotides read TGTGCCATCAGTCCGGGCACAGGCGCAGATACGCAGTATTTT.

This clonotype was picked up many times. The chain joins TRBV20-1 to TRBJ2-3; TRBD2 matches at 11 bases. The CDR3 runs to 15 residues. Looked up from germline, CDR1 is DFQATT and CDR2 is SNEGSKA (reference sequence). V was clipped by 3 bases and J by 6 bases; unmatched bases: 8. The CDR3 DNA follows: TGCAGTGCTAGTCCGCTAGCGGGGGGAGATGATACGCAGTATTTT. Translating it yields CSASPLAGGDDTQYF.

V usage is TRBV25-1 and J usage is TRBJ2-7, with 10 positions matching TRBD1. The CDR3 runs to 11 residues. CDR1 and CDR2 from the germline V gene are MGHDK and SYGVNS. With V trimmed by 9 bases and J by 5 bases, 1 base remained unmatched. CDR3: CARGQGNEQYV. For the CDR3, the DNA is TGTGCCAGGGGACAGGGGAACGAGCAGTACGTC.

The chain uses TRBV2 and TRBJ2-1; no reliable D call. Germline V gives CDR1 SNHLY, CDR2 FYNNEI. V was cut by 2 bases and J by 4 bases, with 3 bases left in between. This CDR3 spans 12 amino acids. CDR3 DNA: TGTGCCAGCAGTGAATGGTACAATGAGCAGTTCTTC. As protein: CASSEWYNEQFF. The variable domain in full, with the rest retrieved from reference TRBV2 and TRBJ2-1, is EPEVTQTPSHQVTQMGQEVILRCVPISNHLYFYWYRQILGQKVEFLVSFYNNEISEKSEIFDDQFSVERPDGSNFTLKIRSTKLEDSAMYFCASSEWYNEQFFGPGTRLTVL.

This clonotype has ten or more counts. The V gene is TRBV12-3 or TRBV12-4, the J gene TRBJ2-3, with D unclear. V was cut by 3 bases and J by 2 bases, with 24 bases left in between. The CDR3 loop spans 19 amino acids. DNA of the CDR3: TGTGCCAGCAGTTTGAGACCTACCTTTGTTCTCAGGAACACAGATACGCAGTATTTT. Translating gives CASSLRPTFVLRNTDTQYF.

This clonotype showed up many times. This chain uses TRBV5-1 with TRBJ2-5; D might be TRBD2 (5 bases). V lost 0 bases and J 5 bases, leaving 17 bases between the germline ends. The CDR3 spans 16 residues. Germline lookup yields CDR1 SGHRS and CDR2 YFSETQ. CDR3 in amino acids: CASSLAGGTTGETQYF. The CDR3 coding sequence is TGCGCCAGCAGCTTGGCCGGAGGCACCACGGGGGAGACCCAGTACTTC.

This clonotype was picked up a small number of times. The chain couples TRBV20-1 to TRBJ2-1; 15 bases agree with TRBD2. The CDR3 sequence is 16 residues long. J was trimmed by 9 bases and V by 0 bases; bases with no gene match: 6. Germline V CDR1 and CDR2: DFQATT, SNEGSKA (reference sequence). The CDR3 region has the DNA TGCAGTGCTAGAGATCATGGACTAGCGGGGGGGACTGAGCAGTTCTTC. The encoded protein is CSARDHGLAGGTEQFF.

This clonotype occurred many times. The CDR3 loop is CASSPRGGLNTEAFF. CDR3 in DNA: TGTGCCAGCAGCCCACGAGGAGGGTTGAACACTGAAGCTTTCTTT. The chain uses TRBV7-3 and TRBJ1-1; no definite D call. The CDR3 is 15 residues long. The ends were cut back, 5 bases at V and 0 bases at J, with 13 bases in the middle. Germline CDR1 reads SGHTA; CDR2 reads FQGTGA.

This clonotype has more than one count but fewer than ten. V is TRBV6-5 and J is TRBJ1-6; the D gene is possibly TRBD1 (5 bases). In germline, CDR1 is MNHEY, CDR2 SVGAGI. There are 18 residues in the CDR3. V was clipped by 6 bases and J by 1 base, with 19 bases between them. CDR3 residues: CASRTKARARSYNSPLHF. DNA of the CDR3: TGTGCCAGCAGGACAAAGGCCAGGGCGCGGTCCTATAATTCACCCCTCCACTTT.

This clonotype showed up just once. The chain recombines TRBV7-2 with TRBJ2-7; tentatively, D is TRBD1 (6 bases). CDR3 length: 15 amino acids. Per germline, CDR1 SGHTA and CDR2 FQGNSA. Trimming took off 5 bases at V and 3 bases at J, with 17 bases between the two ends. Written as DNA, the CDR3 is TGTGCCAGCAGCATCCGCCCGGGACAAGACTACGAGCAGTACTTC. Translating it yields CASSIRPGQDYEQYF. Full variable domain (missing parts from reference TRBV7-2 and TRBJ2-7): GAGVSQSPSNKVTEKGKDVELRCDPISGHTALYWYRQSLGQGLEFLIYFQGNSAPDKSGLPSDRFSAERTGGSVSTLTIQRTQQEDSAVYLCASSIRPGQDYEQYFGPGTRLTVT.

V gene TRBV3-1 combines with J gene TRBJ1-1; 7 nucleotides agree with TRBD1. Germline V gene lookup returns CDR1 LGHDT and CDR2 YNNKEL (reference sequence). The junction had 6 bases not matched to a gene; V was cut back by 4 bases and J by 7 bases. The CDR3 runs to 13 residues. CDR3 DNA sequence: TGTGCCAGCAGCCCCCCAGGGGGAGGTGAAGCTTTCTTT. Its protein product is CASSPPGGGEAFF.

There are many counts of this clonotype. The chain couples TRBV6-2 or TRBV6-3 to TRBJ1-6; no definite D call. Germline CDR1 reads MNHEY; CDR2 reads SVGEGT. The CDR3 is made up of 16 amino acids. V shed 3 bases and J shed 5 bases, with 14 bases lying between them. DNA of the CDR3: TGTGCCAGCAGTTATCGGAGACCTGGGAATAATTCACCCCTCCACTTT. Protein: CASSYRRPGNNSPLHF.

This clonotype was recorded a few times. The chain links TRBV5-1 to TRBJ2-7; 10 nucleotides match TRBD2. This CDR3 has 15 residues. The germline CDR1 and CDR2 sequences are SGHRS and YFSETQ. V was clipped by 4 bases and J by 0 bases; unmatched bases: 4. Here the CDR3 reads CASSGTSATSYEQYF. DNA for the CDR3: TGCGCCAGCAGCGGGACTAGCGCTACCTCCTACGAGCAGTACTTC.

This clonotype was recorded a few times. The chain is built from TRBV7-2 and TRBJ1-2; TRBD1 matches 7 bases. J gave up 8 bases and V 0 bases, and 6 bases lay outside the gene matches. Germline assignment: CDR1 SGHTA and CDR2 FQGNSA. The CDR3 length is 14 residues. CDR3 residues: CASSLAFTGEGYTF. In DNA, the CDR3 is TGTGCCAGCAGCTTAGCGTTTACAGGGGAAGGCTACACCTTC.